The T cell receptor beta chain under discussion was sequenced for a study of T cell responses to AZD1222 COVID-19 vaccine. Study details: Second doses were pooled across both intervals (about 4 or about 12 weeks). General study findings and limits: The donor group comprised mostly white British people and more females; the analysis possibly underestimated clonal diversity. Two AZD1222 administrations were followed by greater Spike-specific TCR breadth and depth.

Sequencing was performed with immunoSEQ multiplex PCR; in TCRdb, only in-frame clones are kept and a portion is missing. This table holds about 120,000 clones, approximately 85% found once. Germline lookup yields CDR1 MDHEN and CDR2 SYDVKM. The CDR3 sequence is 14 residues long. V gave up 6 bases and J gave up 2 bases; unmatched junction bases: 5. As concerns this clone: Its antigen is unknown.

The specimen comprised peripheral blood, sampled on day 0 of AZD1222 vaccination. The sequence came from an adult in good health. The J gene is TRBJ2-7, the V gene TRBV28; TRBD1 matches 9 bases. CDR3 coding DNA: TGTGCCAGCAGCGGGACAGGGTGGCCCTACGAGCAGTACTTC. The encoded protein is CASSGTGWPYEQYF.